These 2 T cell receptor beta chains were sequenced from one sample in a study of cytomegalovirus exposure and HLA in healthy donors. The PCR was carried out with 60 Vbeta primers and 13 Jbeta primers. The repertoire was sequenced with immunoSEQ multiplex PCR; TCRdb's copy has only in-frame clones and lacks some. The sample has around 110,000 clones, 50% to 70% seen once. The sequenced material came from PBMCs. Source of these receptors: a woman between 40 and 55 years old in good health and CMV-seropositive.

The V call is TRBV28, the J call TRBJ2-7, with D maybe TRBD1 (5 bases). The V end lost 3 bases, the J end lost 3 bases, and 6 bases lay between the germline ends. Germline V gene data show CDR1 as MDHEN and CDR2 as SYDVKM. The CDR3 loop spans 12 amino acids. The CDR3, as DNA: TGTGCCAGCAGTTTTCAGGGCTACGAGCAGTACTTC. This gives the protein CASSFQGYEQYF.

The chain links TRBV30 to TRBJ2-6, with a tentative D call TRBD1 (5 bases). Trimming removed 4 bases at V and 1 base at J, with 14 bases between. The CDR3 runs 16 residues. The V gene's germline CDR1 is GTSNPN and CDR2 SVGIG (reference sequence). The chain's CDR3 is CAWTGAIFSGANVLTF. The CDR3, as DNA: TGTGCCTGGACTGGGGCTATTTTTTCTGGGGCCAACGTCCTGACTTTC. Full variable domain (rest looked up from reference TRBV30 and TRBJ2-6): SQTIHQWPATLVQPVGSPLSLECTVEGTSNPNLYWYRQAAGRGLQLLFYSVGIGQISSEVPQNLSASRPQDRQFILSSKKLLLSDSGFYLCAWTGAIFSGANVLTFGAGSRLTVL.